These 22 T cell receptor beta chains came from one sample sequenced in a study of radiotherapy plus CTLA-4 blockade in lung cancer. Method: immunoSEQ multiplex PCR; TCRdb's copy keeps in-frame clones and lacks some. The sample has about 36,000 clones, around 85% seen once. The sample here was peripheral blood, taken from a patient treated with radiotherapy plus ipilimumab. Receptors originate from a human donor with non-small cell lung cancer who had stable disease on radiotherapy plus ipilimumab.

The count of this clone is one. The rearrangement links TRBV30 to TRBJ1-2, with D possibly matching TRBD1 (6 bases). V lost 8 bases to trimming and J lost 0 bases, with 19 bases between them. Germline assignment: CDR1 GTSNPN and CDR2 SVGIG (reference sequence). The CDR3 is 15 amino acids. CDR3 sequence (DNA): TGTGCCGACCGAGTTTTGGGGGCGCCTAACTATGGCTACACCTTC. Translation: CADRVLGAPNYGYTF.

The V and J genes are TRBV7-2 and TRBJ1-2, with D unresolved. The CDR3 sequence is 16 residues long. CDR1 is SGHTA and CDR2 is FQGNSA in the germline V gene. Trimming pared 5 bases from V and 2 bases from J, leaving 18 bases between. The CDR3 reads CASSIRGGRVNYGYTF. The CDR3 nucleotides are TGTGCCAGCAGCATTCGTGGAGGGAGGGTAAACTATGGCTACACCTTC.

CDR3 in amino acids: CASSLVPPGYETQYF. The CDR3 DNA sequence: TGCGCCAGCAGCTTGGTTCCCCCAGGTTACGAGACCCAGTACTTC. The genes are TRBV5-1 and TRBJ2-5; D is undetermined. From germline, CDR1 is SGHRS and CDR2 YFSETQ. CDR3 length equals 15 residues. Trimming removed 0 bases at V and 5 bases at J, with 14 bases between.

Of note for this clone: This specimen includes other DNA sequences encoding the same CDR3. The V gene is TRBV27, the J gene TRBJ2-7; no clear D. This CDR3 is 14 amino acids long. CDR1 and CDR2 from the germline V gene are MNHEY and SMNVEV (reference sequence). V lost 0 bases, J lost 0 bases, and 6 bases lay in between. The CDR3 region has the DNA TGTGCCAGCAGTTTATCGGCAGGCTCCTACGAGCAGTACTTC. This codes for CASSLSAGSYEQYF.

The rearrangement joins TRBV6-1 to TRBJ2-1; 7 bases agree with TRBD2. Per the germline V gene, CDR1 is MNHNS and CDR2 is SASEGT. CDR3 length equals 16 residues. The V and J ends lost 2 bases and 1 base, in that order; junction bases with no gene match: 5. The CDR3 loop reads CASSESGGSSYNEQFF. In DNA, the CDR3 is TGTGCCAGCAGTGAATCTGGCGGGAGTTCCTACAATGAGCAGTTCTTC.

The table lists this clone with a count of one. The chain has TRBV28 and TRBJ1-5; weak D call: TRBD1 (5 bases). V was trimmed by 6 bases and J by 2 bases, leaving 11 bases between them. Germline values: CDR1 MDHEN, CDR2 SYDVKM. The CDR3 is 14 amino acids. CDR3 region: CASSPGGGNQPQHF. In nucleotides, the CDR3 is TGTGCCAGCAGCCCTGGGGGGGGCAATCAGCCCCAGCATTTT.

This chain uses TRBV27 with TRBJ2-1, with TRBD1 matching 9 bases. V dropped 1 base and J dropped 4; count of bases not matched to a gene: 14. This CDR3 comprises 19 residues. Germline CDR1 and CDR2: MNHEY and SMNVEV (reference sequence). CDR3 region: CASSLLTGPGQGKYNEQFF. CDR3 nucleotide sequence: TGTGCCAGCAGTTTATTGACGGGTCCGGGACAGGGAAAATACAATGAGCAGTTCTTC.

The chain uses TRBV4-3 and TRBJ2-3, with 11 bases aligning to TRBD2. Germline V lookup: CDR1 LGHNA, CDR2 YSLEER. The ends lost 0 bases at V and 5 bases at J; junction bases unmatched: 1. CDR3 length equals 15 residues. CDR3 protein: CASSQELAGVDTQYF. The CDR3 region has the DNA TGCGCCAGCAGCCAAGAACTAGCGGGAGTAGATACGCAGTATTTT.

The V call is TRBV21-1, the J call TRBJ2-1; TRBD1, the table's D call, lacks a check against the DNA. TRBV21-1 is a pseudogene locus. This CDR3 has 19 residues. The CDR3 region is CASSKVGGKRTGIYNEQFF. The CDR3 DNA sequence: TGTGCCAGCAGCAAAGTAGGCGGGAAGAGGACAGGGATTTACAATGAGCAGTTCTTC.

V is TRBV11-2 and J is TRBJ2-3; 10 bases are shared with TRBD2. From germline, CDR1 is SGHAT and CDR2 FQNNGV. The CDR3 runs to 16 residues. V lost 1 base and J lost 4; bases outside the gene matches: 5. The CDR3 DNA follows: TGTGCCAGCAGCTTAGCGCCTAGCGGGAGCGCAGATACGCAGTATTTT. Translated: CASSLAPSGSADTQYF.

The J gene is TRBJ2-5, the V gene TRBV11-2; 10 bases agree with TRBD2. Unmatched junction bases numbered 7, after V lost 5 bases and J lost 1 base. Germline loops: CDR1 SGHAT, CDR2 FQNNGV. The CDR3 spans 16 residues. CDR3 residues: CASSEIAGGPQETQYF. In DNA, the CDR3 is TGTGCCAGCAGCGAGATAGCGGGAGGACCCCAAGAGACCCAGTACTTC.

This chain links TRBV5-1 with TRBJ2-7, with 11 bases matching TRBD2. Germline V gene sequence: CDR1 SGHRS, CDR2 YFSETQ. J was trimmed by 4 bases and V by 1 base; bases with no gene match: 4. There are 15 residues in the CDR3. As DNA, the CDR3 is TGCGCCAGCAGCTTGTTAACTAGCGGGAGTTACGAGCAGTACTTC. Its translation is CASSLLTSGSYEQYF.

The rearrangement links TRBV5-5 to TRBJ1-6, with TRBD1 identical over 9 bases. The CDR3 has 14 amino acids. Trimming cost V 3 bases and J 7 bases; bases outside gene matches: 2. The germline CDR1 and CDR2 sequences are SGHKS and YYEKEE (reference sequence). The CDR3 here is CASSSDRGNSPLHF. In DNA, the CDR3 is TGTGCCAGCAGCTCTGACAGGGGGAATTCACCCCTCCACTTT.

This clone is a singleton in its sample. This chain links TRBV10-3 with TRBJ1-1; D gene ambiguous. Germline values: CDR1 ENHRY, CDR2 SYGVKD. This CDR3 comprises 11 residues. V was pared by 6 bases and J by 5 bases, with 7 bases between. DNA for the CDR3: TGTGCCATCAGAGCCGAGACTGAAGCTTTCTTT. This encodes CAIRAETEAFF.

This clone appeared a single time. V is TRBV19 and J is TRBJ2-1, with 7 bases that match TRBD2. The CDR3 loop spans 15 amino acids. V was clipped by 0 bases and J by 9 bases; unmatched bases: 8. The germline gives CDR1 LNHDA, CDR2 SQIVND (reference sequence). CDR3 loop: CASSIDPWEGREQFF. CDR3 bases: TGTGCCAGTAGTATAGATCCGTGGGAGGGTCGTGAGCAGTTCTTC. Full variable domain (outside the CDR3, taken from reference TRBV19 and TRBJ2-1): DGGITQSPKYLFRKEGQNVTLSCEQNLNHDAMYWYRQDPGQGLRLIYYSQIVNDFQKGDIAEGYSVSREKKESFPLTVTSAQKNPTAFYLCASSIDPWEGREQFFGPGTRLTVL.

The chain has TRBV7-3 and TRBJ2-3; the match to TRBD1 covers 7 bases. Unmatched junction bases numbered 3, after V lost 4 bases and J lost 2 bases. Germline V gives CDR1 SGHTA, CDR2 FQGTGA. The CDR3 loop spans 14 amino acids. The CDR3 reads CASSSDRATDTQYF. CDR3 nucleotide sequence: TGTGCCAGCAGCTCCGACAGGGCCACAGATACGCAGTATTTT.

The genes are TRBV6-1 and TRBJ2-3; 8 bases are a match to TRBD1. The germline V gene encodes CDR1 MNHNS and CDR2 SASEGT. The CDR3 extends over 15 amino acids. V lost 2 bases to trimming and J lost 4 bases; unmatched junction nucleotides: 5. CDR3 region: CASSEIRGLSDTQYF. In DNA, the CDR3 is TGTGCCAGCAGTGAAATCAGGGGGCTCTCAGATACGCAGTATTTT.

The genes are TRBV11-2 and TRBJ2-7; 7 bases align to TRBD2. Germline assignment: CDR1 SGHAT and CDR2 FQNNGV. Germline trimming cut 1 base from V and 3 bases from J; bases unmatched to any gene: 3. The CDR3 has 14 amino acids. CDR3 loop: CASSLAASGYEQYF. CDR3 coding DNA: TGTGCCAGCAGCTTAGCAGCTAGCGGCTACGAGCAGTACTTC.

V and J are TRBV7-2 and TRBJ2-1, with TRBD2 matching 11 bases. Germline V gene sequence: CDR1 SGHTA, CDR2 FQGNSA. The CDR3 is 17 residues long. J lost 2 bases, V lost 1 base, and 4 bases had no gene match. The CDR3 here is CASSLVLAGAPYNEQFF. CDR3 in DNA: TGTGCCAGCAGCTTAGTACTAGCGGGAGCTCCCTACAATGAGCAGTTCTTC.

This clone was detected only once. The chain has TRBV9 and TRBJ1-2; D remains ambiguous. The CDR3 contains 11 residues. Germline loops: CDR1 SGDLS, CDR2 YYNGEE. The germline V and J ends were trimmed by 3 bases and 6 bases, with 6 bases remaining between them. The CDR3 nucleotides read TGTGCCAGCAGCGACTTGGATGGCTACACCTTC. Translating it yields CASSDLDGYTF. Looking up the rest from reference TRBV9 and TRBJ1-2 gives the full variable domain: DSGVTQTPKHLITATGQRVTLRCSPRSGDLSVYWYQQSLDQGLQFLIQYYNGEERAKGNILERFSAQQFPDLHSELNLSSLELGDSALYFCASSDLDGYTFGSGTRLTVV.

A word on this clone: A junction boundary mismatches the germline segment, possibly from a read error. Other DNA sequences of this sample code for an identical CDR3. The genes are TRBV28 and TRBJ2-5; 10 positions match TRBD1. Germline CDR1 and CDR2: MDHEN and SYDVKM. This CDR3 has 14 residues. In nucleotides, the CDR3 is TGCGCCAGCAGGACGACAGGGGGCGGCGAGACCCAGTACTTC. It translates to CASRTTGGGETQYF.

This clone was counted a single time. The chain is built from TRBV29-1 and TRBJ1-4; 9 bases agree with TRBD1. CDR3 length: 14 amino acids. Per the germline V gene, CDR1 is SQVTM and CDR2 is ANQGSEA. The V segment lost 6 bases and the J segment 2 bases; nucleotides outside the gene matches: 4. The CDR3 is CSVGTGTTNEKLFF. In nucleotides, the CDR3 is TGCAGCGTCGGGACAGGGACCACTAATGAAAAACTGTTTTTT.